Below are 8 T cell receptor beta chains sequenced from a single sample in a study of cytomegalovirus exposure and HLA in healthy donors. With 60 Vbeta and 13 Jbeta primers, the PCR was carried out. Repertoires were generated with immunoSEQ multiplex PCR, while TCRdb's copy carries only in-frame clones and drops some. This table holds fewer than 250,000 clones, roughly four fifths found once. Sequenced sample: PBMCs. These receptors all come from a woman in her 30s in good health and CMV-seropositive.

The rearrangement uses TRBV18 and TRBJ2-7; D gene unclear. The CDR3 is 11 residues long. V dropped 6 bases and J dropped 1 base, with 4 bases sitting between them. The germline V gene has CDR1 KGHSH and CDR2 LQKENI. CDR3 nucleotides: TGTGCCAGCTCCCTTTCCTACGAGCAGTACTTC. It yields the protein CASSLSYEQYF.

The rearrangement joins TRBV19 to TRBJ1-1, with a possible D match to TRBD1 (6 bases). Trimming took 6 bases from V and 2 from J, leaving 13 bases between them. This CDR3 region has 14 residues. Germline loops: CDR1 LNHDA, CDR2 SQIVND (reference sequence). In DNA form, the CDR3 reads TGTGCCAGTAGGTCCGACAGGATAAACACTGAAGCTTTCTTT. Protein sequence: CASRSDRINTEAFF.

This chain joins TRBV5-1 and TRBJ2-7; 8 bases map to TRBD1. Germline loops: CDR1 SGHRS, CDR2 YFSETQ. Germline trimming cut 4 bases from V and 2 bases from J; bases unmatched to any gene: 5. The CDR3 consists of 14 residues. CDR3 residues: CASSATGDPYEQYF. The CDR3 DNA is TGCGCCAGCAGCGCGACAGGGGATCCCTACGAGCAGTACTTC.

The chain is built from TRBV7-9 and TRBJ1-2; the match to TRBD1 covers 11 bases. J lost 0 bases, V lost 1 base, and 7 bases had no gene match. Germline V gives CDR1 SEHNR, CDR2 FQNEAQ (reference sequence). The CDR3 totals 18 residues. The CDR3 region is CASSLVGQGAKANYGYTF. The CDR3 DNA reads as TGTGCCAGCAGCTTAGTCGGACAGGGGGCCAAAGCTAACTATGGCTACACCTTC.

The genes are TRBV6-1 and TRBJ2-3; D is unclear. V was cut by 2 bases and J by 3 bases, with 9 bases left in between. The CDR3 has 14 residues. CDR1 MNHNS and CDR2 SASEGT come from the germline V gene. The CDR3 region has the DNA TGTGCCAGCAGTGAATCCCCCAGGACAGATACGCAGTATTTT. Amino acids: CASSESPRTDTQYF.

The genes are TRBV5-1 and TRBJ2-3; TRBD2 agrees at 8 bases. CDR1 is SGHRS, CDR2 YFSETQ, per germline. CDR3 size: 14 residues. The V segment lost 4 bases and the J segment 7 bases; nucleotides outside the gene matches: 8. Here the CDR3 DNA reads TGCGCCAGCAGCGTGGCGGGGGGCAGGAATACGCAGTATTTT. Translating it yields CASSVAGGRNTQYF. Full variable domain (remainder filled in from reference TRBV5-1 and TRBJ2-3): KAGVTQTPRYLIKTRGQQVTLSCSPISGHRSVSWYQQTPGQGLQFLFEYFSETQRNKGNFPGRFSGRQFSNSRSEMNVSTLELGDSALYLCASSVAGGRNTQYFGPGTRLTVL.

This clone was recorded only once. The genes are TRBV28 and TRBJ1-1, with TRBD1 matching over 7 bases. V was pared by 7 bases and J by 8 bases, with 10 bases of the junction left unmatched. There are 13 residues in the CDR3. Germline assignment: CDR1 MDHEN and CDR2 SYDVKM. CDR3: CASNAGGLREAFF. Written as DNA, the CDR3 is TGTGCCAGCAATGCAGGGGGATTACGGGAAGCTTTCTTT.

The CDR3 nucleotides are TGTGCCAGCAGCTTAGAAGGGGCTGGCTACACCTTC. Translation: CASSLEGAGYTF. The chain combines TRBV11-1 with TRBJ1-2; TRBD1 might be the D (5 bases). Germline-derived CDR1 and CDR2 are SGHAT and FQDESV (reference sequence). CDR3 size: 12 residues. Deletions cut 1 base from V and 7 bases from J, with 7 bases between.